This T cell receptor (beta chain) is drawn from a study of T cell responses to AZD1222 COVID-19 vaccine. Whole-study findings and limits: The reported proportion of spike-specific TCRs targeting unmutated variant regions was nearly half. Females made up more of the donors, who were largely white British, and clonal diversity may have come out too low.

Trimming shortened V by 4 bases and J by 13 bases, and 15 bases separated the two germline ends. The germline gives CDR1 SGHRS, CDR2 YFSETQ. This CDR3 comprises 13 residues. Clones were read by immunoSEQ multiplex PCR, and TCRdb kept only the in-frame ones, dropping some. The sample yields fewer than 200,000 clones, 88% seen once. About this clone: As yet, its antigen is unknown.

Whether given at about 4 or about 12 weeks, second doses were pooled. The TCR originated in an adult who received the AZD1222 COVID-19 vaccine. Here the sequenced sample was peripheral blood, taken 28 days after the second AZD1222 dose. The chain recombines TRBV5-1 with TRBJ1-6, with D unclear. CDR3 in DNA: TGCGCCAGCAGCCCGGTACTCGATCGCCCCCTCCACTTT. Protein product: CASSPVLDRPLHF.